This TCR beta chain was sequenced for a study of human T cells and chemical hapten exposure. For the study at large: Patients having alopecia areata, totalis or universalis were mostly female.

To note about this clonotype: What it recognizes is unknown.

Individual cDNA molecules in this library carried unique molecular identifiers. MiXCR was run by TCRdb on the RACE reads, yielding one entry per CDR3 protein. The sample records approximately 79,000 distinct CDR3 sequences, about 9% being singletons. The CDR3 contains 17 residues. With 3 bases clipped from V and 5 bases from J, the junction kept 8 bases outside the gene matches. Time point here: pre-sensitization, week 0. Treatment indicated: therapeutic diphenylcyclopropenone sensitization with weekly scalp DPC. The study, taken as a whole, reports: Expanded TCRs made up significantly more big CDR3 similarity clusters than controls did.

J is TRBJ2-1 and V is TRBV12-3 or TRBV12-4, with 12 bases matching TRBD2. The specimen comprised whole blood, sampled in connection with sensitization to the hapten diphenylcyclopropenone (DPC). The clonotype comes from a man aged 40-50 years with alopecia areata. Some clones in this sample may be carry-over from other donors' samples. The CDR3 coding sequence is TGTGCCAGCAGTTTGGGAGGACTAGCGGGGTCCCACAATGAGCAGTTCTTC. Protein sequence: CASSLGGLAGSHNEQFF.